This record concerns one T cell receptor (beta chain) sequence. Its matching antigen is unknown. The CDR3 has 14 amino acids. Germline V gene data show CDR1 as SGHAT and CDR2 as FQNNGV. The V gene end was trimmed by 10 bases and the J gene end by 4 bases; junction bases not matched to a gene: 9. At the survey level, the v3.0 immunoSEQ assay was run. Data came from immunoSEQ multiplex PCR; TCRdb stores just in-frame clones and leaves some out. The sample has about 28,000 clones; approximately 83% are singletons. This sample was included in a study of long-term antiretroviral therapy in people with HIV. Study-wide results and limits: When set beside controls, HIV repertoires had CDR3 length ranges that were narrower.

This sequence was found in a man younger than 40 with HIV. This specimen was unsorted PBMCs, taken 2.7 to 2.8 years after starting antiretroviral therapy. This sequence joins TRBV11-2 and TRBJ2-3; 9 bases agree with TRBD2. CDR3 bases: TGTGCCACCACCGTGCGGGGGGGTCCAGATACGCAGTATTTT. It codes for CATTVRGGPDTQYF.